This TCR beta chain was sequenced during a study of T cell clusters in autoimmune cytopenias (dated by TCRdb to about 2019). About the study as a whole: The median TRB sequencing depth was 51,575 reads per sample, and the median number of distinct TRB clonotypes was about 2,500 per sample. Alongside healthy, CLL and autoimmune hepatitis controls, autoimmune cytopenia patients had their peripheral blood TRB and IGH repertoires sequenced at active disease and again during treatment follow-up. The study aimed to test whether autoimmune cytopenia patients carry a disease-specific immune repertoire signature usable as a blood-based biomarker. General findings and caveats noted by the study authors: The TRB repertoire shifts, including less even repertoires in secondary cytopenia and CLL, mostly reflected lymphoma bias and not autoimmunity. Healthy donors had almost three times as many exclusive TRB clusters as active autoimmune hepatitis patients, a finding consistent with an autoimmunity-wide signature. The T cell clusters were defined in silico only, and their functional role remained to be validated experimentally. GLIPH results suggested that primary autoimmune cytopenia patients were missing physiological T cell clusters, with about 53 clusters found only in healthy donors compared with approximately 16 found only in patients. The cluster-lack signature was not seen for secondary cytopenia versus CLL, apparently masked by the dominant lymphoma-associated repertoire.

Measured from the cysteine to the phenylalanine, the CDR3 is 15 residues long. There is no recorded DNA. The germline V gene (reference sequence) gives CDR1 as LNHDA and CDR2 as SQIVND. This clonotype is medium-sized (0.01 to 0.1%) on the basis of its frequency; no count is available. This clone's antigen is unknown. TRB amplification used around 250 ng of peripheral blood genomic DNA, some 38,000 genome equivalents, per sample. Multiplex PCR with a touch-down protocol amplified TRB rearrangements, with the TRB-A and TRB-B primer pools combined in a single tube. Two consecutive PCR reactions with Phusion HS II polymerase added Illumina adapters and sample indices to the amplicons. The amplicons were gel-purified using the NucleoSpin Gel and PCR Clean-up kit, after which quantification was performed by Qubit and quality was checked on an Agilent 2100 Bioanalyzer. Sequencing of the libraries was performed on an Illumina MiSeq with 600-cycle, single-indexed, paired-end runs. From the authors' description of their analysis: TRB reads were aligned and assembled with MiXCR version 2.1.12 using the default MiXCR reference library. A clone was defined by each unique CDR3 nucleotide sequence, and analysis was restricted to productive sequences with at least two reads. Repertoire diversity was assessed by alpha-parameterized diversity profiles (alpha 0 to 5), including Shannon (alpha 1) and Simpson (alpha 2) indices, computed with an R script. Combinatorial TRB VJ usage was computed with the tcR package and compared between cohorts by principal component analysis with ade4. GLIPH clustering of TCRbeta CDR3s was carried out on cohort pairs matched by age and read depth, and cluster frequencies were compared by Wilcoxon test. The reads went through TCRdb reprocessing, and each CDR3 protein sequence gets one entry with no DNA. The V and J calls and clone size are TCRdb's, not the authors'. The sample table gives some 4,400 distinct CDR3 sequences. Of the sample, less than 8.5% is held by the ten largest clones.

The chain joins TRBV19 to TRBJ2-6; TCRdb picks TRBD2, but there is no DNA to check that call. The sequence came from a human donor with an autoimmune cytopenia or autoimmune hepatitis (not recorded which). The specimen was peripheral blood. The CDR3 reads CASSGDLRGANVLTF.